This entry concerns a single T cell receptor beta chain. Its antigen is currently not known. Base qualities are missing; no much larger clone stands one base away. The data were obtained in a study of blood T cell repertoires in COVID-19 (dated by TCRdb to 2018 to 2020). About the investigation overall: Collaborator samples came from the United States, Italy and Spain and covered acute and convalescent phases of COVID-19. A de-identified subject ID, COVID-19 status, age in years and sex were almost always included in the sample metadata. The material from the prospective study consisted of cDNA or gDNA derived from T cells, B-cell-depleted T cells, or PBMCs. Where available, HLA class I and class II types were obtained from metadata supplied by the sample provider rather than from assay-based typing. The repertoires were released in a freely available public database meant as a resource for research on the immune response to SARS-CoV-2. The samples were drawn from two sources: the first 160 participants of the ongoing ImmuneRACE study, and 1,000 to 1,500 subjects contributed by 6 global collaborators. Subjects who had been exposed to COVID-19, were actively infected with it, or had recovered from it provided the deeply sampled blood TCRbeta repertoires that made up the dataset. What the study reported, not specific to this receptor: How much clinical and demographic metadata was included differed by source and by participant, and the metadata was provided uncurated.

TCRbeta CDR3 regions were amplified from genomic DNA by means of the immunoSEQ Assay, a bias-controlled multiplex PCR. Per the authors' processing: The number of nucleated cells in each sample was estimated by amplification of reference gene primers within the assay. To quantify the absolute abundance of each unique TCRbeta CDR3 rearrangement, sequence reads were collapsed and filtered. For each sample, productive Simpson clonality was calculated as the square root of Simpson's diversity index over productive rearrangements. This is the immuneACCESS table as TCRdb keeps it, with only in-frame sequences that have V and J called. A part of the clones is gone; compared with another copy, unresolved V genes explain less than half, and the rest is unexplained. V and J calls and clone size follow that table, whereas D and trimming were derived from the DNA. The sample has just under 300,000 clones on record, 85% to 90% of them singletons. The top ten clonotypes cover 1% to 1.5% of the sample.

Whole blood was collected in K2EDTA tubes by collaborating institutions according to the institutions' own protocols. For TCRbeta analysis, collaborators shipped samples as frozen whole blood, isolated PBMCs, or DNA extracted from either of those sample types. Trimming costs V 5 bases and J 5 bases, and their ends lie 9 bases apart. The CDR1 and CDR2 encoded by the germline V gene are SGHTA and FQGNSA. The CDR3 has 13 amino acids, counting the end cysteine and phenylalanine. Kept here is only the CDR3 DNA, which spans 39 bases and is read in frame from base 1. The clonotype comes from a man in his 70s with acute or convalescent COVID-19. The sequence is built from TRBV7-2 and TRBJ1-4; there is no confident call for the D gene. Sequencing was carried out using peripheral blood. The DNA sequence is TGTGCCAGCAGCCGAGACGGGAATGAAAAACTGTTTTTT. Translated, this gives CASSRDGNEKLFF.